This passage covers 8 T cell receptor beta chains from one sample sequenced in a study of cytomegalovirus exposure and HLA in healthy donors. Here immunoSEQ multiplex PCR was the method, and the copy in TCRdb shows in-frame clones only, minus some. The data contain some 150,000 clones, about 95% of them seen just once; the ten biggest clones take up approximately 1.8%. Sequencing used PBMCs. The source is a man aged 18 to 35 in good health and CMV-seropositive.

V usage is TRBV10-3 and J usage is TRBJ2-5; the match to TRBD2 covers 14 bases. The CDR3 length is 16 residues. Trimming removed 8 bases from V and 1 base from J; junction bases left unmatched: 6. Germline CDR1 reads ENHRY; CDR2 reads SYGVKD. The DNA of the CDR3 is TGTGCCATCGGGACTAGCGGGAGTAGTGGCCAAGAGACCCAGTACTTC. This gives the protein CAIGTSGSSGQETQYF.

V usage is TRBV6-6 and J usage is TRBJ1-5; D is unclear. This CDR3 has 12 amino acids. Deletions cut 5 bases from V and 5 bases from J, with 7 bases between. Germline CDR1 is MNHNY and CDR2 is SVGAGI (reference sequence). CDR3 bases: TGTGCCAGCAGTACAGTTGATCAGCCCCAGCATTTT. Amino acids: CASSTVDQPQHF.

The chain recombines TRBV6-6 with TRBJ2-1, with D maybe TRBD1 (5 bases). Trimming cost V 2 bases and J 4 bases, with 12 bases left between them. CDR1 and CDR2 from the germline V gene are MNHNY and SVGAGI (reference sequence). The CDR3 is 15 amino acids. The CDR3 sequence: CASSYAGRAYNEQFF. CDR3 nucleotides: TGTGCCAGCAGTTACGCAGGCAGGGCTTACAATGAGCAGTTCTTC.

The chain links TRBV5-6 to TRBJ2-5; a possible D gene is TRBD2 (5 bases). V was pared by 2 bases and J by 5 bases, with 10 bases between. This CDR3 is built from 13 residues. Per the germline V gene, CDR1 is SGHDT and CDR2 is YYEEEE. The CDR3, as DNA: TGTGCCAGCAGCTTCGGGGAGAGGGAGACCCAGTACTTC. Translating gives CASSFGERETQYF.

DNA of the CDR3: TGTGCCAGCAACACCGGGATTAGCTCCTACAATGAGCAGTTCTTC. Translated, it gives CASNTGISSYNEQFF. The chain carries TRBV27 and TRBJ2-1, with a possible D match to TRBD2 (5 bases). V lost 7 bases and J 0 bases, leaving 13 bases between the germline ends. Germline CDR1 reads MNHEY; CDR2 reads SMNVEV (reference sequence). This CDR3 region has 15 residues.

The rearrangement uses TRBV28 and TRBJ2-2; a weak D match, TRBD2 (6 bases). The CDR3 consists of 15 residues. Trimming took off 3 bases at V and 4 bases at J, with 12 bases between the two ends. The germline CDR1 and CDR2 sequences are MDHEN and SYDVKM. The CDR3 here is CASSLGGTGTGELFF. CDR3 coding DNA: TGTGCCAGCAGTTTGGGCGGGACGGGCACCGGGGAGCTGTTTTTT.

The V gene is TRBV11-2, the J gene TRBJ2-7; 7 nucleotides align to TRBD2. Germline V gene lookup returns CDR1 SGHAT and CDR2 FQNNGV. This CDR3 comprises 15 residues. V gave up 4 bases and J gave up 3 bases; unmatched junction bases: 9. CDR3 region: CASSSSGTNLYEQYF. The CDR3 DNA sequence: TGTGCCAGCAGCTCATCCGGGACTAACCTCTACGAGCAGTACTTC.

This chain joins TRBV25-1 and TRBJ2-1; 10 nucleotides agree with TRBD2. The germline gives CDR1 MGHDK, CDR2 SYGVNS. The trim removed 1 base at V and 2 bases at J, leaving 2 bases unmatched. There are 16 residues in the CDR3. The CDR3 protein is CASSESLAGAYNEQFF. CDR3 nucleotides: TGTGCCAGCAGTGAATCCCTAGCGGGAGCCTACAATGAGCAGTTCTTC.